This entry lists 9 T cell receptor beta chains sequenced from one sample in a study of blood T cell repertoires in COVID-19. Sequencing used immunoSEQ multiplex PCR; TCRdb keeps in-frame clones, though not all of them. The sample consists of about 190,000 clones, under 90% of them appearing once. Specimen: peripheral blood. The receptors originated from a human donor in a cohort sampled during active COVID-19.

This rearrangement joins TRBV7-8 to TRBJ2-3; perhaps TRBD1 as D (6 bases). The CDR3 runs 15 residues. Germline lookup yields CDR1 SGHVS and CDR2 FQNEAQ. The V and J ends lost 5 bases and 6 bases respectively, with 18 bases between them. The CDR3 loop is CASSLGTLGSDTQYF. The CDR3 coding sequence is TGTGCCAGCAGCCTCGGGACATTAGGGTCCGATACGCAGTATTTT.

This clone occurred once. The gene calls are TRBV3-1 (or the pseudogene TRBV3-2) and TRBJ2-5; 9 nucleotides line up with TRBD1. Germline values: CDR1 LGHDT, CDR2 YNNKEL (reference sequence). With 3 bases clipped from V and 4 bases from J, the junction kept 12 bases outside the gene matches. This CDR3 comprises 17 residues. The CDR3 DNA reads TGTGCCAGCAGCCAGCCAATCTCGGTGGACAGGGGAGAGACCCAGTACTTC. As protein: CASSQPISVDRGETQYF.

The gene calls are TRBV18 and TRBJ1-1; D is unresolved. Germline V gene sequence: CDR1 KGHSH, CDR2 LQKENI. The V gene lost 5 bases and the J gene lost 0 bases, with 7 bases spanning the gap. This CDR3 comprises 13 residues. This CDR3 reads CASSLQVNTEAFF. The CDR3 nucleotides are TGTGCCAGCTCATTACAAGTGAACACTGAAGCTTTCTTT.

The J gene is TRBJ2-5, the V gene TRBV28; possibly TRBD1 for D (6 bases). Trimming left V 5 bases short and J 5 bases short, with 6 bases between. The V gene's germline CDR1 is MDHEN and CDR2 SYDVKM. This CDR3 has 11 residues. For the CDR3, the DNA is TGTGCCAGCAGTACAGGGGAGACCCAGTACTTC. The encoded protein is CASSTGETQYF.

The chain joins TRBV6-9 to TRBJ2-1; TRBD2 aligns across 11 bases. The V and J ends lost 8 bases and 4 bases, in that order; junction bases with no gene match: 1. Germline CDR1 is MNHGY and CDR2 is SVAAGI. The CDR3 length is 13 residues. The CDR3 nucleotides are TGTGCCAGCGGGACTAGCGGTTACAATGAGCAGTTCTTC. It translates to CASGTSGYNEQFF.

The chain has TRBV19 and TRBJ1-2; TRBD1 aligns across 9 bases. After removal of 6 bases from V and 5 bases from J, the junction contained 4 bases not matched to a gene. Per germline, CDR1 LNHDA and CDR2 SQIVND (reference sequence). The CDR3 spans 13 residues. The CDR3 nucleotides are TGTGCCAGTAGGGGACAGGGCGATTATGGCTACACCTTC. The encoded protein is CASRGQGDYGYTF. Full variable domain (remainder filled in from reference TRBV19 and TRBJ1-2): DGGITQSPKYLFRKEGQNVTLSCEQNLNHDAMYWYRQDPGQGLRLIYYSQIVNDFQKGDIAEGYSVSREKKESFPLTVTSAQKNPTAFYLCASRGQGDYGYTFGSGTRLTVV.

The genes are TRBV6-5 and TRBJ1-5; no definite D call. V was clipped by 2 bases and J by 0 bases, with 11 bases between them. The CDR3 contains 16 residues. The germline gives CDR1 MNHEY, CDR2 SVGAGI. Here the CDR3 reads CASSYHGVNSNQPQHF. CDR3 nucleotides: TGTGCCAGCAGTTACCACGGGGTGAATAGCAATCAGCCCCAGCATTTT.

The chain has TRBV5-6 and TRBJ2-4; 7 bases match TRBD1. CDR3 length: 14 amino acids. Trimming cost V 2 bases and J 5 bases; bases outside gene matches: 4. CDR1 and CDR2 from the germline V gene are SGHDT and YYEEEE. The CDR3: CASSFSGTENIQYF. CDR3 nucleotide sequence: TGTGCCAGCAGCTTTTCCGGGACAGAAAACATTCAGTACTTC.

This clone has more than one count but fewer than ten. The chain uses TRBV5-4 and TRBJ1-1; 10 bases align to TRBD1. V shed 4 bases, J shed 7 bases, and the junction held 13 bases outside the gene matches. This CDR3 has 16 amino acids. Germline V gives CDR1 SGHNT, CDR2 YYREEE (reference sequence). The CDR3 DNA follows: TGTGCCAGCAGCCCGGGCCTTAGGACAGGGGGGAATGAAGCTTTCTTT. The encoded protein is CASSPGLRTGGNEAFF.